This TCR beta chain was sequenced for a study of cytomegalovirus exposure and HLA in healthy donors (dated by TCRdb to 2016 to 2017). Study-level background: An earlier analysis of about 560 of the donors reported over 250 Gb of sequence data and some 110 million unique TCR beta sequences obtained from approximately 180 million T cells. Around 320 gigabases of sequencing data and 78 million or so unique TCR sequences were included in an early release covering over 600 HLA-typed donors. Of the 350 to 450 genotyped donors, 80% to 90% were placed in the genetic ancestry cluster associated with self-reported Caucasian donors. The study aimed to test whether cataloging public T cell receptors could reveal signatures of past pathogen exposure. The study used immunosequencing to profile the T cell repertoires of more than 650 subjects and linked those repertoires to cytomegalovirus serostatus. Along with the approximately 700-subject first cohort, a separate validation cohort of 120 different subjects was used. High-throughput TCR immunosequencing, statistical association of individual TCRs with disease status, and machine learning were combined to predict cytomegalovirus infection status. A later analysis re-examined previously published TCR beta repertoires from roughly 650 donors and added high-resolution HLA genotyping to investigate patterns of TCR occurrence. In the later analysis, no new phenotypic data were used to find candidate immune exposures; instead, reliance was placed on TCR beta sequences and their occurrence across donors. An earlier analysis of roughly 580 of the donors used high-throughput TCR beta sequencing to judge whether each TCR beta V gene segment behaved as functional or pseudogenic. Alongside the repertoire data, information on donor age, sex, ethnicity and CMV serostatus was compiled. In a later genetic analysis, genome-wide SNP genotypes for about 60% of the 666 donors were used, and that subset was treated as a discovery cohort. Every repertoire in the discovery cohort had been generated on one and the same sequencing platform. HLA typing included class I and class II loci at four-digit resolution. Typing coverage differed by locus: A, B, C, DRB1 and DQB1 were typed in roughly 620-630 donors, DQA1 in about 500, DPA1 in approximately 600, and DPB1 in just under 490. Four to six DR-DQ haplotypes were handled as single units for association and clustering, since linkage in the cohort was strong. Across some 400 genotyped donors of the cohort, an average of about 240,000 unique TCR beta nucleotide sequences per donor were sequenced, and 15% to 20% of those sequences were non-productive.

The cohort was made up of approximately 670 healthy bone marrow donors. All cohort members were sampled while nominally healthy, although unrecorded immune exposures were likely present. The donor tested CMV seropositive, placing the donor among the approximately 290 seropositive members of the cohort. A peripheral blood sample was collected from each donor, and TCR beta sequencing was performed on peripheral blood mononuclear cells. Genomic DNA extraction from the blood cell samples was performed with the Qiagen DNeasy Blood Extraction Kit. Overall study outcomes, separate from this receptor: In a later analysis, TCR association rates were found to vary across HLA loci, with the most associated TCRs seen for DRB1 alleles and the fewest for HLA-C alleles. Several of the top co-occurrence clusters appeared to be linked to parvovirus B19, influenza, CMV and Epstein-Barr virus, according to a later analysis. Most TCR sequences were seen in very few donors, while some public TCRs were found in many individuals. In a later analysis, HLA-associated TCR beta chains were found to be more clonally expanded and to have lower generation probabilities than equally common non-associated chains. Because some donors lacked HLA typing at each locus, the association tests relied only on the typed subset. In an earlier analysis of around 500 of the donors, most TCR beta V segments appeared in productive rearrangements about 87% or about 30% of the time, broadly matching IMGT annotations. A later genetic analysis reported fewer N-insertions in productive TCRs among donors in an Asian-associated ancestry cluster than the roughly 670-donor mean. A later genetic analysis associated a missense DCLRE1C variant with V-gene and J-gene trimming of TCR beta chains, and an independent cohort replicated the association. In this cohort, only TCR beta chains were sequenced, and detectable features were limited by the absence of alpha or paired-chain data. A group of highly shared sequence variants was considered likely to be a technical artifact of the sequencing pipeline. Some IMGT-functional V segments, including TRBV6-2 and TRBV6-3, could not be distinguished by the 87-base-pair reads and were therefore excluded. When HLA alleles, especially DR and DQ, strongly co-occurred, attributing TCR associations to individual alleles was difficult. The earlier analysis of nearly 600 of the donors excluded about 16 rarely observed V segments, including chromosome 9 orphons, because counts were too low. In a later analysis, most CMV-associated TCR beta chains were found to appear HLA-restricted, with HLA associations seemingly driven largely by CMV exposure. A further reported finding was that TCR beta sequences accurately predicted the HLA-A and HLA-B alleles for most subjects in the first cohort. Correlated functional status among segregating V segments might be attributable to linkage disequilibrium, but an unknown experimental factor could not be ruled out. A later analysis associated about 18,000 TCR beta sequences with specific HLA alleles at a false discovery rate of 0.05. The only immune exposure information available for the cohort was CMV serostatus. The authors suggested that the approach could potentially be extended to other disease states and immunological phenotypes. Sequencing depth was assumed to be roughly uniform across donors in the presence/absence analyses, though that assumption may not hold. The study gave a list of 150 to 200 TCR beta chains associated with cytomegalovirus. The classifier was reported to diagnose cytomegalovirus status with high specificity and sensitivity in both the original and validation cohorts. Three of the identified cytomegalovirus-associated TCR beta chains were confirmed in vitro to be specific for cytomegalovirus antigens.

Library construction relied on the immunoSEQ multiplex PCR assay. For the multiplex PCR, a mixture combining 60 forward primers for TCR Vbeta segments and 13 reverse primers for TCR Jbeta segments was used. Amplification of the CDR3 region of rearranged TCR beta genes was performed with a multiplex PCR assay on genomic DNA. On the Illumina HiSeq System, the amplified TCR beta libraries were sequenced as 87-base-pair reads. The authors' analysis ran thus. Across the 670 or so repertoires, a later analysis counted 80 million or so unique TCR beta chains, approximately 10 million of which were shared by at least two donors. To remove PCR and sequencing errors, raw reads were error-corrected and collapsed into unique sequences using a nearest-neighbor algorithm that merged closely related sequences. To assign V, D and J gene segments, CDR3 sequences were aligned to IMGT reference sequences. For a sequence to be retained, at least a six-nucleotide match to both a V gene segment and a J gene segment was required. Rearrangements were called productive when the CDR3 lacked stop codons and stayed in frame with V and J; all others were non-productive. Following IMGT convention, CDR3 was defined as the stretch from the second conserved V-encoded cysteine to the conserved J-encoded phenylalanine. Sequences without an unambiguous match to a single V gene segment were excluded from the earlier analysis of about 600 of the donors. An earlier analysis of fewer than 750 of the donors called V segments functional above 56.7% productive rearrangements and segregating when the between-donor standard deviation exceeded 5%. A statistical classification framework was developed to diagnose cytomegalovirus status using the catalog of TCR beta chain sequences. In a later analysis, V and J genes were assigned by comparing TCR nucleotide sequences against IMGT/GENE-DB human TR gene sequences. In a later analysis, CDR3 sequences and most-parsimonious VDJ recombination scenarios were assigned using the TCRdist pipeline. In a later analysis, each TCR beta chain was defined by its CDR3 amino acid sequence together with its V-gene family, and reads without a unique V-gene family were excluded. In a later analysis, approximately 590 highly shared, low-generation-probability nucleotide sequences were removed to address suspected cross-contamination and a sequencing artifact. For each public chain, a later analysis derived a clonal expansion index from normalized ranks of inferred template counts within each repertoire. In a later analysis, generation probabilities were computed using a VDJ recombination model fitted to out-of-frame rearrangements, and the results were checked against IGoR. In a later analysis, hypergeometric tests were used to score TCR-TCR, TCR-HLA and TCR-CMV co-occurrence, with a repertoire-size bias correction applied to TCR pairs. In a later analysis, false discovery rates were estimated by permuting HLA or CMV assignments 20 times. In a later analysis, co-occurring TCRs were grouped using DBSCAN, and TCRdist sequence similarity was added for clustering within HLA-allele-positive subsets. Repertoires with fewer than 30,000 or more than 120,000 public chains were left out of co-occurrence clustering, as were about five repertoires with anomalous nucleotide sharing. Not all clones reach the TCRdb copy of this immuneACCESS table, which keeps in-frame sequences only. Checked studies attribute under half of the gap to unresolved V genes and leave the rest unexplained. The V and J calls and clone size are taken from that table; D and trimming were inferred from the DNA. The table kept for this sample lists around 53,000 clones. 9.5% to 15% of the sample lies in the top ten.

As for this clone: This receptor's antigen is unknown.

CDR3 length: 14 amino acids, cysteine to phenylalanine. Only the CDR3 portion is preserved as DNA: 42 bases, with reading frame beginning at the first base. The germline V and J ends show losses of 1 base and 7 bases respectively, and no gene match explains 2 bases of the junction. CDR1 SGHRS and CDR2 YFSETQ are derived from the germline V gene. The sequence derives from a woman in her 30s in good health and CMV-seropositive. The rearrangement joined TRBV5-1 to TRBJ1-4, and TRBD1 aligns with 9 junction nucleotides. What was sequenced was PBMCs. CDR3 loop: CASSLTGGGEKLFF. The DNA sequence reads TGCGCCAGCAGCTTGACAGGGGGCGGTGAAAAACTGTTTTTT. With the portions outside the CDR3 filled from the reference TRBV5-1 and TRBJ1-4 genes, the complete variable region becomes KAGVTQTPRYLIKTRGQQVTLSCSPISGHRSVSWYQQTPGQGLQFLFEYFSETQRNKGNFPGRFSGRQFSNSRSEMNVSTLELGDSALYLCASSLTGGGEKLFFGSGTQLSVL.